The 15 T cell receptor beta chains in this list originate from one sample, sequenced in a study of T cell responses to AZD1222 COVID-19 vaccine. The method was immunoSEQ multiplex PCR; TCRdb's version includes in-frame clones alone and lacks a portion of them. In the table there are 100,000 to 150,000 clones, over 75% of which are singletons. The sample in question was peripheral blood, obtained on day 0 of AZD1222 vaccination. Receptor source: an adult in good health.

V gene TRBV15 combines with J gene TRBJ2-7, with D uncertain. V was pared by 5 bases and J by 3 bases, with 8 bases between. Germline V gene lookup returns CDR1 LNHNV and CDR2 YYDKDF (reference sequence). The CDR3 is 12 residues long. CDR3 sequence (DNA): TGTGCCACCAGCGGCCTAGACTACGAGCAGTACTTC. It specifies CATSGLDYEQYF.

The chain combines TRBV3-1 (or the pseudogene TRBV3-2) with TRBJ2-1; maybe TRBD2 (6 bases). Germline CDR1 LGHDT, CDR2 YNNKEL (reference sequence). The CDR3 covers 15 residues. Trimming left V 1 base short and J 3 bases short, with 10 bases between. CDR3 bases: TGTGCCAGCAGCCAAGGGGAGACTAGCTACAATGAGCAGTTCTTC. Amino acid sequence: CASSQGETSYNEQFF.

The chain links TRBV2 to TRBJ1-1, with D maybe TRBD1 (5 bases). The V and J ends lost 8 bases and 4 bases respectively, with 11 bases between them. CDR3 length: 12 amino acids. Germline CDR1 and CDR2: SNHLY and FYNNEI. As DNA, the CDR3 is TGTGCCAGCTTGGATGACAGCACTGAAGCTTTCTTT. It codes for CASLDDSTEAFF.

The chain couples TRBV30 to TRBJ1-1; D may be TRBD1 (6 bases). CDR3 size: 13 residues. The V and J ends lost 4 bases and 11 bases respectively, with 20 bases between them. Germline lookup yields CDR1 GTSNPN and CDR2 SVGIG (reference sequence). This CDR3 is CAWTTRGSGRAFF. The CDR3 DNA follows: TGTGCCTGGACCACCAGGGGATCTGGAAGGGCTTTCTTT.

V is TRBV5-1 and J is TRBJ1-1; D is uncertain. This CDR3 has 13 amino acids. V lost 2 bases and J 11 bases, leaving 16 bases between the germline ends. Germline V gene lookup returns CDR1 SGHRS and CDR2 YFSETQ. The CDR3 loop is CASSLDGTVWAFF. The CDR3 DNA reads TGCGCCAGCAGCTTAGACGGTACAGTTTGGGCTTTCTTT.

At least ten counts were recorded for this clone. The gene calls are TRBV5-1 and TRBJ2-6; the D is unclear. The CDR3 sequence is 19 residues long. V gave up 3 bases and J gave up 3 bases, with 22 bases separating them. Germline loops: CDR1 SGHRS, CDR2 YFSETQ. The DNA of the CDR3 is TGCGCCAGCAGCTCCCCTTTTCCGGTGACCCTAGTTGGGGCCAACGTCCTGACTTTC. Its protein is CASSSPFPVTLVGANVLTF. The whole variable domain, remainder taken from reference TRBV5-1 and TRBJ2-6, is KAGVTQTPRYLIKTRGQQVTLSCSPISGHRSVSWYQQTPGQGLQFLFEYFSETQRNKGNFPGRFSGRQFSNSRSEMNVSTLELGDSALYLCASSSPFPVTLVGANVLTFGAGSRLTVL.

The J gene is TRBJ2-1, the V gene TRBV6-5; TRBD1 agrees at 9 bases. Trimming at V came to 4 bases and at J to 3 bases, leaving 7 bases not matched to a gene. The CDR3 runs to 16 residues. The germline gives CDR1 MNHEY, CDR2 SVGAGI. The CDR3 sequence: CASSFPLTGGYNEQFF. CDR3 bases: TGTGCCAGCAGTTTTCCTTTGACAGGGGGCTACAATGAGCAGTTCTTC.

Here the CDR3 DNA reads TGTGCCAGCAGCCCGCGGTGGGGTACGACGAGCTCTGGAAACACCATATATTTT. It yields the protein CASSPRWGTTSSGNTIYF. The gene calls are TRBV7-9 and TRBJ1-3; D remains ambiguous. The germline V gene encodes CDR1 SEHNR and CDR2 FQNEAQ (reference sequence). The CDR3 is 18 residues long. V gave up 5 bases and J gave up 0 bases, with 20 bases separating them.

This clone came up once. This rearrangement joins TRBV19 to TRBJ1-1; weak D call: TRBD1 (6 bases). Germline V gene lookup returns CDR1 LNHDA and CDR2 SQIVND (reference sequence). The CDR3 sequence is 15 residues long. V was cut by 2 bases and J by 6 bases, with 16 bases left in between. CDR3 in amino acids: CASSILTGNKAEAFF. As DNA, the CDR3 is TGTGCCAGTAGTATACTAACAGGGAATAAAGCTGAAGCTTTCTTT.

This clone was found once. The chain is built from TRBV2 and TRBJ2-4, with a possible D match to TRBD2 (6 bases). The length of the CDR3 is 15 residues. Germline loops: CDR1 SNHLY, CDR2 FYNNEI. V lost 3 bases to trimming and J lost 0 bases, with 9 bases between them. For the CDR3, the DNA is TGTGCCAGCAGTGACCCTAGCGTAGCCAAAAACATTCAGTACTTC. The encoded protein is CASSDPSVAKNIQYF. The whole variable domain, filled in from reference TRBV2 and TRBJ2-4, reads EPEVTQTPSHQVTQMGQEVILRCVPISNHLYFYWYRQILGQKVEFLVSFYNNEISEKSEIFDDQFSVERPDGSNFTLKIRSTKLEDSAMYFCASSDPSVAKNIQYFGAGTRLSVL.

This clone was found once. The chain has TRBV30 and TRBJ2-2; maybe TRBD1 (6 bases). There are 12 residues in the CDR3. Trimming took off 7 bases at V and 3 bases at J, with 9 bases between the two ends. Germline loops: CDR1 GTSNPN, CDR2 SVGIG (reference sequence). The CDR3 DNA follows: TGTGCCTTTAACAGGGACACCGGGGAGCTGTTTTTT. This encodes CAFNRDTGELFF.

The V and J genes are TRBV5-1 and TRBJ1-1; unclear D gene. The V end was cut by 0 bases, the J end by 0 bases, with 6 bases between. Looked up from germline, CDR1 is SGHRS and CDR2 is YFSETQ. The length of the CDR3 is 14 residues. The CDR3, as DNA: TGCGCCAGCAGCTTGGGGGCCTTGAACACTGAAGCTTTCTTT. The encoded protein is CASSLGALNTEAFF.

The J gene is TRBJ2-7, the V gene TRBV5-6; 7 nucleotides match TRBD2. This CDR3 has 15 residues. Trimming took 5 bases from V and 4 from J; bases not matched to a gene: 12. Per the germline V gene, CDR1 is SGHDT and CDR2 is YYEEEE. The CDR3 region has the DNA TGTGCCAGCAGACGTCGGGGGAGCGGGATTTACGAGCAGTACTTC. Amino acid sequence: CASRRRGSGIYEQYF.

This chain connects TRBV27 to TRBJ2-7, with D possibly being TRBD2 (6 bases). Between the trimmed V and J ends, which lost 3 bases and 0 bases, there was a span of 18 bases. This CDR3 has 17 amino acids. Germline assignment: CDR1 MNHEY and CDR2 SMNVEV (reference sequence). CDR3 coding DNA: TGTGCCAGCAGTTTTTCCTCTGCGGGACGCATCTCCTACGAGCAGTACTTC. Translation gives CASSFSSAGRISYEQYF.

The chain uses TRBV7-9 and TRBJ1-4; perhaps TRBD1 as D (6 bases). Between the trimmed V and J ends, which lost 1 base and 10 bases, there was a span of 7 bases. The CDR3 loop spans 12 amino acids. Germline CDR1 SEHNR, CDR2 FQNEAQ (reference sequence). Here the CDR3 DNA reads TGTGCCAGCAGCTTAGAGGGGGGAAAACTGTTTTTT. Protein product: CASSLEGGKLFF.